The rows below give T cell receptor beta chains drawn from one sample of a study of identical twins. Each CDR3 protein gets one entry after TCRdb re-called the 5' RACE reads with MiXCR. Found here are approximately 690,000 distinct CDR3 sequences, 5.5% to 6.5% of them singletons; the top ten hold 1.5% to 2%. Sequenced sample: naive T cells sorted from blood. Receptor source: a man younger than 30 in good health. CDR3s include the opening cysteine and the closing phenylalanine or tryptophan. Each record gives: clone size, V gene, J gene, D gene, CDR3 DNA, CDR3 protein. A D gene is named only where the DNA matches it firmly. Clone size, where shown, is once, few, many, or a class for clones that have expanded.

clone size: many
V gene: TRBV30
J gene: TRBJ2-5
D gene: NA
CDR3 DNA: TGTGCTTCACGCCCGGGACGGGAAAGACAAGAGACCCAGTACTTC
CDR3 protein: CASRPGRERQETQYF

clone size: many
V gene: TRBV7-9
J gene: TRBJ2-1
D gene: NA
CDR3 DNA: TGTGCCAGCAGCGATTGGACTGGCTACAATGAGCAGTTCTTC
CDR3 protein: CASSDWTGYNEQFF

clone size: many
V gene: TRBV12-3/TRBV12-4
J gene: TRBJ2-4
D gene: NA
CDR3 DNA: TGTGCCAGCAGTTTAACGTGGGAAGTAGCCAAAAACATTCAGTACTTC
CDR3 protein: CASSLTWEVAKNIQYF

clone size: many
V gene: TRBV20-1
J gene: TRBJ1-5
D gene: NA
CDR3 DNA: TGCAGTGCTAGGGGCGACAGATCCCAGCATTTT
CDR3 protein: CSARGDRSQHF

clone size: few
V gene: TRBV4-1
J gene: TRBJ2-2
D gene: NA
CDR3 DNA: TGCGCCAGCAGCCAAGAGACGACTCTTCACGGGGAGCTGTTTTTT
CDR3 protein: CASSQETTLHGELFF

clone size: many
V gene: TRBV7-2
J gene: TRBJ2-1
D gene: NA
CDR3 DNA: TGTGCCAGCAGCGTAGTGGGGGGCTCCTACAATGAGCAGTTCTTC
CDR3 protein: CASSVVGGSYNEQFF

clone size: many
V gene: TRBV15
J gene: TRBJ2-1
D gene: NA
CDR3 DNA: TGTGCCACCAGCAGACTCAATGAGCAGTTCTTC
CDR3 protein: CATSRLNEQFF

clone size: many
V gene: TRBV24-1
J gene: TRBJ2-5
D gene: TRBD1
CDR3 DNA: TGTGCCACCAGTGATACCGGGACAGGGGGCGCAGAGACCCAGTACTTC
CDR3 protein: CATSDTGTGGAETQYF

clone size: few
V gene: TRBV5-5
J gene: TRBJ2-1
D gene: NA
CDR3 DNA: TGTGCCAGCAGCTTGGTACCCCCAACAGGCCTTTACAATGAGCAGTTCTTC
CDR3 protein: CASSLVPPTGLYNEQFF

clone size: NA
V gene: TRBV4-1
J gene: TRBJ1-4
D gene: NA
CDR3 DNA: TGCGCCAGCAGCCAGGGGCCCAGGGAATATGAAAAACTGTTTTTT
CDR3 protein: CASSQGPREYEKLFF

clone size: many
V gene: TRBV27
J gene: TRBJ2-3
D gene: NA
CDR3 DNA: TGTGCCAGCAGTTACTCACCAGATACGCAGTATTTT
CDR3 protein: CASSYSPDTQYF

clone size: many
V gene: TRBV6-1
J gene: TRBJ2-5
D gene: TRBD1
CDR3 DNA: TGTGCCAGCAGTCCCTACGAATTGACAGGGATGGGCGAGACCCAGTACTTC
CDR3 protein: CASSPYELTGMGETQYF

clone size: many
V gene: TRBV9
J gene: TRBJ2-1
D gene: NA
CDR3 DNA: TGTGCCAGCAGCGTAGAGGACCGCCACAATGAGCAGTTCTTC
CDR3 protein: CASSVEDRHNEQFF

clone size: many
V gene: TRBV12-3/TRBV12-4
J gene: TRBJ1-3
D gene: NA
CDR3 DNA: TGTGCCAGCAGTCCTACAGCGTTCTCTGGAAACACCATATATTTT
CDR3 protein: CASSPTAFSGNTIYF

clone size: few
V gene: TRBV4-1
J gene: TRBJ2-1
D gene: NA
CDR3 DNA: TGCGCCAGCAGCCGGCCCGGGACCCCATACAATGAGCAGTTCTTC
CDR3 protein: CASSRPGTPYNEQFF

clone size: NA
V gene: TRBV5-1
J gene: TRBJ2-7
D gene: NA
CDR3 DNA: TGCGCCAGCAGGGTTACACAGGGAGGCGACTACGAGCAGTACTTC
CDR3 protein: CASRVTQGGDYEQYF

clone size: NA
V gene: TRBV5-1
J gene: TRBJ2-2
D gene: NA
CDR3 DNA: TGCGCCAGCAGCTCATACCAGGGAGCGAACACCGGGGAGCTGTTTTTT
CDR3 protein: CASSSYQGANTGELFF

clone size: NA
V gene: TRBV6-5
J gene: TRBJ1-1
D gene: TRBD1
CDR3 DNA: TGTGCCAGCAGTCGACCGGGACAGCTAGCTTTCTTT
CDR3 protein: CASSRPGQLAFF

clone size: many
V gene: TRBV12-3/TRBV12-4
J gene: TRBJ2-1
D gene: NA
CDR3 DNA: TGTGCCAGCAGTCGCGGGCTAGGGGTGGGGCATGAGCAGTTCTTC
CDR3 protein: CASSRGLGVGHEQFF

clone size: NA
V gene: TRBV6-5
J gene: TRBJ2-7
D gene: TRBD2
CDR3 DNA: TGTGCCAGCAGTTACGGCCTAGCGGGTGACGAGCAGTACTTC
CDR3 protein: CASSYGLAGDEQYF

clone size: few
V gene: TRBV3-1
J gene: TRBJ2-7
D gene: TRBD2
CDR3 DNA: TGTGCCAGCAGCCGCGTAGCGGGAGCCGGGGACGAGCAGTACTTC
CDR3 protein: CASSRVAGAGDEQYF

clone size: few
V gene: TRBV7-8
J gene: TRBJ2-2
D gene: NA
CDR3 DNA: TGTGCCAGCAGCCCCCTCGCTAGCAAGTTGACCGGGGAGCTGTTTTTT
CDR3 protein: CASSPLASKLTGELFF

clone size: many
V gene: TRBV24-1
J gene: TRBJ2-7
D gene: NA
CDR3 DNA: TGTGCCACCAGTGTAGGCTACGAGCAGTACTTC
CDR3 protein: CATSVGYEQYF

clone size: NA
V gene: TRBV20-1
J gene: TRBJ2-3
D gene: TRBD2
CDR3 DNA: TGCAGTGCTAGACTTGGGACTAGCGGCGTACTCACAGATACGCAGTATTTT
CDR3 protein: CSARLGTSGVLTDTQYF

clone size: many
V gene: TRBV24-1
J gene: TRBJ2-2
D gene: TRBD2
CDR3 DNA: TGTGCCACCAGTGATTTGCGGCGGGAGCCGAACACCGGGGAGCTGTTTTTT
CDR3 protein: CATSDLRREPNTGELFF

clone size: few
V gene: TRBV20-1
J gene: TRBJ2-2
D gene: NA
CDR3 DNA: TGCAGTGCTAGAGTTGATAGGGGGGCGCATGGGAACACCGGGGAGCTGTTTTTT
CDR3 protein: CSARVDRGAHGNTGELFF

clone size: many
V gene: TRBV29-1
J gene: TRBJ2-1
D gene: NA
CDR3 DNA: TGCAGCGTGGCCGGGACGGGCCTGGGGAATGAGCAGTTCTTC
CDR3 protein: CSVAGTGLGNEQFF

clone size: NA
V gene: TRBV30
J gene: TRBJ1-5
D gene: TRBD1
CDR3 DNA: TGTGCCTGGACAGGGGGCCTAGATCAGCCCCAGCATTTT
CDR3 protein: CAWTGGLDQPQHF

clone size: few
V gene: TRBV5-1
J gene: TRBJ2-7
D gene: TRBD2
CDR3 DNA: TGCGCCAGCAGCCCCGGGACTATACACTCCTACGAGCAGTACTTC
CDR3 protein: CASSPGTIHSYEQYF

clone size: many
V gene: TRBV27
J gene: TRBJ2-7
D gene: NA
CDR3 DNA: TGTGCCAGCAGCTTATATTTGACATCCACCTACGAGCAGTACTTC
CDR3 protein: CASSLYLTSTYEQYF

clone size: many
V gene: TRBV6-5
J gene: TRBJ1-2
D gene: NA
CDR3 DNA: TGTGCCACTCTTACGCTGGACGGCTACACCTTC
CDR3 protein: CATLTLDGYTF

clone size: many
V gene: TRBV20-1
J gene: TRBJ2-3
D gene: TRBD2
CDR3 DNA: TGCAGCGTAGTCCTCCACGGGAGGGCCGGAACAGATACGCAGTATTTT
CDR3 protein: CSVVLHGRAGTDTQYF

clone size: many
V gene: TRBV3-1
J gene: TRBJ2-1
D gene: TRBD2
CDR3 DNA: TGTGCCAGCACCCGACTAGCTGGGGATGAGCAGTTCTTC
CDR3 protein: CASTRLAGDEQFF

clone size: many
V gene: TRBV7-9
J gene: TRBJ1-1
D gene: TRBD1
CDR3 DNA: TGTGCCAGCAGCTTAGGGACAGGGTACAAGGACACTGAAGCTTTCTTT
CDR3 protein: CASSLGTGYKDTEAFF

clone size: NA
V gene: TRBV29-1
J gene: TRBJ1-2
D gene: TRBD1
CDR3 DNA: TGCAGTGTTTCCCCACAGGGGGACTATGGCTACACCTTC
CDR3 protein: CSVSPQGDYGYTF

clone size: NA
V gene: TRBV3-1
J gene: TRBJ2-1
D gene: TRBD2
CDR3 DNA: TGTGCCAGCAGCCAAGGATTAGGACTAGAGGTCCGTAAGTTCTTC
CDR3 protein: CASSQGLGLEVRKFF

clone size: few
V gene: TRBV3-1
J gene: TRBJ2-6
D gene: NA
CDR3 DNA: TGTGCCAGCAGCCACCATCAGCGAGACCCCAGGTCTGGGGCCAACGTCCTGACTTTC
CDR3 protein: CASSHHQRDPRSGANVLTF

clone size: few
V gene: TRBV7-9
J gene: TRBJ1-2
D gene: NA
CDR3 DNA: TGTGCCAGCAGCCGGAGGGGCAGCTATGGCTACACCTTC
CDR3 protein: CASSRRGSYGYTF

clone size: many
V gene: TRBV15
J gene: TRBJ2-3
D gene: NA
CDR3 DNA: TGTGCCACCAGTAAAAGAGGGGGTAACACAGATACGCAGTATTTT
CDR3 protein: CATSKRGGNTDTQYF

clone size: NA
V gene: TRBV12-5
J gene: TRBJ2-1
D gene: NA
CDR3 DNA: TGTGCTAGTGGACGATCTGCCCCCCGCAATGAGCAGTTCTTC
CDR3 protein: CASGRSAPRNEQFF

clone size: few
V gene: TRBV11-3
J gene: TRBJ2-1
D gene: NA
CDR3 DNA: TGTGCCAGCAGCGTGAGTGCAAATGAGCAGTTCTTC
CDR3 protein: CASSVSANEQFF

clone size: many
V gene: TRBV10-3
J gene: TRBJ1-5
D gene: NA
CDR3 DNA: TGTGCCATCAGTGAGATCAGCAATCAGCCCCAGCATTTT
CDR3 protein: CAISEISNQPQHF

clone size: NA
V gene: TRBV6-2/TRBV6-3
J gene: TRBJ2-1
D gene: NA
CDR3 DNA: TGTGCCAGCACCCCACCGGGGCGGGGACATGAGCAGTTCTTC
CDR3 protein: CASTPPGRGHEQFF

clone size: few
V gene: TRBV6-1
J gene: TRBJ2-3
D gene: NA
CDR3 DNA: TGTGCCACCTTCACTCCCGGGGCAGATACGCAGTATTTT
CDR3 protein: CATFTPGADTQYF

clone size: NA
V gene: TRBV27
J gene: TRBJ2-5
D gene: TRBD2
CDR3 DNA: TGTGCCAGCAGTTTTGGGGGCGGGAGGGCCCGGGAGACCCAGTACTTC
CDR3 protein: CASSFGGGRARETQYF

clone size: NA
V gene: TRBV6-2/TRBV6-3
J gene: TRBJ2-1
D gene: NA
CDR3 DNA: TGTGCCAGCAGTTGGGCCCCCGTACTGGTGAAGTTGCCCAATGAGCAGTTCTTC
CDR3 protein: CASSWAPVLVKLPNEQFF

clone size: many
V gene: TRBV15
J gene: TRBJ2-7
D gene: NA
CDR3 DNA: TGTGCCACCAGTGGACTCAACTACGAGCAGTACTTC
CDR3 protein: CATSGLNYEQYF

clone size: many
V gene: TRBV20-1
J gene: TRBJ2-1
D gene: NA
CDR3 DNA: TGCAGTGCTAGAGATTCGGGCTTCTTAAAGGCCCATGAGCAGTTCTTC
CDR3 protein: CSARDSGFLKAHEQFF

clone size: many
V gene: TRBV5-6
J gene: TRBJ2-3
D gene: TRBD2
CDR3 DNA: TGTGCCAGCAGCTTTAGCGGGAGTGCGGCAGATACGCAGTATTTT
CDR3 protein: CASSFSGSAADTQYF

clone size: many
V gene: TRBV7-2
J gene: TRBJ2-5
D gene: NA
CDR3 DNA: TGTGCCAGCAGCTCCTACAGAAATCCCCAAGAGACCCAGTACTTC
CDR3 protein: CASSSYRNPQETQYF

clone size: many
V gene: TRBV5-1
J gene: TRBJ2-5
D gene: NA
CDR3 DNA: TGCGCCAGCAGCCCAGTTGGCTCTTCGGAGACCCAGTACTTC
CDR3 protein: CASSPVGSSETQYF

clone size: many
V gene: TRBV29-1
J gene: TRBJ1-2
D gene: NA
CDR3 DNA: TGCAGCGTTGATAGGGGCCTGTCTAACTATGGCTACACCTTC
CDR3 protein: CSVDRGLSNYGYTF

clone size: many
V gene: TRBV7-9
J gene: TRBJ1-1
D gene: NA
CDR3 DNA: TGTGCCAGCAGCCCGCCCCAGTTAACGGCTGAAGCTTTCTTT
CDR3 protein: CASSPPQLTAEAFF